The 7 T cell receptor beta chains below were found in one sample sequenced in a study of spatial heterogeneity in lung cancer. General study results and limits: For expanded intratumoral alpha and beta TCRs, counts tracked tumor mutation counts.

Their antigens remain unidentified. The time point is: sample taken at primary tumor resection. TCRdb processed the 5' RACE reads anew with MiXCR; each CDR3 protein has one entry. The data contain 13,000 or so distinct CDR3 sequences, approximately 5.5% of them singletons. The specimen comprised lung tumor tissue, sampled at surgery. Receptors originate from a male donor with early-stage non-small cell lung cancer.

This clonotype was observed many times. This chain uses TRBV18 with TRBJ2-2; D uncertain. The CDR3 spans 15 residues. Germline V gene sequence: CDR1 KGHSH, CDR2 LQKENI. With 1 base removed from V and 1 base from J, the gap between germline ends came to 7 bases. The CDR3 protein is CASSPQTGNTGELFF. CDR3 DNA sequence: TGTGCCAGCTCACCACAAACGGGGAACACCGGGGAGCTGTTTTTT.

This chain joins TRBV19 and TRBJ2-7; 10 bases align to TRBD1. CDR1 is LNHDA and CDR2 is SQIVND in the germline V gene (reference sequence). V dropped 6 bases and J dropped 2; count of bases not matched to a gene: 7. The CDR3 consists of 15 residues. Written as DNA, the CDR3 is TGTGCCAGTAGAGGAATTGACAGGGGGCCCTACGAGCAGTACTTC. It specifies CASRGIDRGPYEQYF.

This clonotype came up many times. J is TRBJ2-7 and V is TRBV5-5; D not resolved. The germline CDR1 and CDR2 sequences are SGHKS and YYEKEE (reference sequence). The CDR3 consists of 13 residues. Trimming left V 0 bases short and J 1 base short, with 5 bases between. The CDR3 spells CASSLVGSYEQYF. The CDR3 bases are TGTGCCAGCAGCTTGGTTGGGTCCTACGAGCAGTACTTC.

This clonotype was observed many times. The V and J genes are TRBV12-3 or TRBV12-4 and TRBJ2-7, with D perhaps matching TRBD1 or TRBD2 (5 bases each). This CDR3 is 12 amino acids long. Trimming took 11 bases from V and 5 from J, leaving 16 bases between them. DNA of the CDR3: TGTGCCGGATGGGACGGAGTGGACGAGCAGTACTTC. Its translation: CAGWDGVDEQYF.

This clonotype was recorded many times. This sequence joins TRBV4-3 and TRBJ2-2; D is undetermined. This CDR3 contains 15 residues. Germline CDR1 LGHNA, CDR2 YSLEER. V lost 0 bases, J lost 6 bases, and 11 bases lay in between. The CDR3 nucleotides are TGCGCCAGCAGCCAAGAGAACCCTAGATCCGGGGAGCTGTTTTTT. As protein: CASSQENPRSGELFF.

Many counts were recorded for this clonotype. The V and J genes are TRBV18 and TRBJ2-3, with a weak D call TRBD2 (5 bases). The germline gives CDR1 KGHSH, CDR2 LQKENI. This CDR3 spans 16 amino acids. Trimming took 0 bases from V and 1 from J, leaving 11 bases between them. DNA of the CDR3: TGTGCCAGCTCACCACCGGCTAGCCGAGGCACAGATACGCAGTATTTT. It yields the protein CASSPPASRGTDTQYF.

The chain uses TRBV11-2 and TRBJ2-3; 15 bases align to TRBD2. CDR3 size: 17 residues. From germline, CDR1 is SGHAT and CDR2 FQNNGV. After removal of 5 bases from V and 8 bases from J, the junction contained 11 bases not matched to a gene. CDR3: CASSRLGLAGGDSTQYF. For the CDR3, the DNA is TGTGCCAGCAGCCGCTTAGGACTAGCGGGGGGGGACAGTACGCAGTATTTT.